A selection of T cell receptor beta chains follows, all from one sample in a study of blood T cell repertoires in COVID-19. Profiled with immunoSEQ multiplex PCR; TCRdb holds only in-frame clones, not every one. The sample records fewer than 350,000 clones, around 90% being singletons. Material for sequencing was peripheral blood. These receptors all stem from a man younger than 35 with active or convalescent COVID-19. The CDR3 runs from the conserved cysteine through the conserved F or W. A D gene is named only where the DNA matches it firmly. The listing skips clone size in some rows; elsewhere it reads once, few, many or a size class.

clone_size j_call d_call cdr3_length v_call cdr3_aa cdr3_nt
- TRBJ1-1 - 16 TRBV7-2 CASSPTQGLRNTEAFF TGTGCCAGCAGCCCGACACAGGGTTTGAGGAACACTGAAGCTTTCTTT
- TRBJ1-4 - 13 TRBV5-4 CASSLPGDGKLFF TGTGCCAGCAGCTTGCCAGGGGATGGGAAACTGTTTTTT
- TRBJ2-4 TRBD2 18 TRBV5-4 CASSSGLAGSLAKNIQYF TGTGCCAGCAGCTCGGGACTAGCGGGGAGCTTAGCCAAAAACATTCAGTACTTC
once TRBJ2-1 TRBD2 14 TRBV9 CASSVVTSGDEQFF TGTGCCAGCAGCGTAGTGACTAGCGGGGATGAGCAGTTCTTC
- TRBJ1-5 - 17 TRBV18 CASSPVGGTSVKQPQHF TGTGCCAGCTCACCCGTTGGGGGGACCTCTGTTAAACAGCCCCAGCATTTT
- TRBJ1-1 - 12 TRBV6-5 CASSSGDTEAFF TGTGCCAGCAGTTCAGGGGACACTGAAGCTTTCTTT
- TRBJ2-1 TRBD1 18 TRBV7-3 CASSLAAEGTGLMDEQFF TGTGCCAGCAGCTTAGCTGCAGAGGGGACAGGGCTTATGGATGAGCAGTTCTTC
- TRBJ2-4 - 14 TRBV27 CASSGIAGPPIQYF TGTGCCAGCAGTGGGATTGCGGGGCCCCCCATTCAGTACTTC
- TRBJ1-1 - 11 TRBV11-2 CASSEGAEAFF TGTGCCAGCAGCGAGGGTGCTGAAGCTTTCTTT
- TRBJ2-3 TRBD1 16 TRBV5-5 CASSVPRDRVSDTQYF TGTGCCAGCAGCGTGCCCCGGGACAGGGTATCAGATACGCAGTATTTT
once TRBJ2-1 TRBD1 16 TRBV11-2 CASSAEWTGVWHEQFF TGTGCCAGCAGCGCGGAGTGGACAGGGGTGTGGCATGAGCAGTTCTTC
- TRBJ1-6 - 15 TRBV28 CASIQFTSYNSPLHF TGTGCCAGCATACAGTTTACCTCCTATAATTCACCCCTCCACTTT
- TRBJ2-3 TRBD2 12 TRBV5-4 CASGGAVDTQYF TGTGCGTCCGGGGGGGCCGTAGATACGCAGTATTTT
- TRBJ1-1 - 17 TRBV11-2 CASSRWGFNSVNTEAFF TGTGCCAGCAGTCGATGGGGCTTCAATAGTGTGAACACTGAAGCTTTCTTT
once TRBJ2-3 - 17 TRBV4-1 CASSQVVRRGATDTQYF TGCGCCAGCAGCCAAGTGGTGCGCAGGGGCGCTACAGATACGCAGTATTTT
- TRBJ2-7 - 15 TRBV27 CASSFDRSSSYEQYF TGTGCCAGCAGTTTTGACAGGTCGAGCTCCTACGAGCAGTACTTC
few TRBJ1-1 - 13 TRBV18 CASSPREGGEAFF TGTGCCAGCTCACCGAGGGAGGGAGGTGAAGCTTTCTTT
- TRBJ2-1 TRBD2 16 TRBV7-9 CASSRGGQTGINEQFF TGTGCCAGCAGCCGGGGGGGACAAACAGGGATCAATGAGCAGTTCTTC
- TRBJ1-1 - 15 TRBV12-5 CASGLAQTGLTEAFF TGTGCTAGTGGTTTGGCACAAACAGGGTTGACTGAAGCTTTCTTT
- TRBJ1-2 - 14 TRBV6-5 CASSSWSGNYGYTF TGTGCCAGCAGCTCCTGGTCGGGAAACTATGGCTACACCTTC
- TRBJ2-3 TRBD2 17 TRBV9 CASSVGGGGAGTDTQYF TGTGCCAGCAGCGTAGGAGGCGGGGGGGCCGGCACAGATACGCAGTATTTT
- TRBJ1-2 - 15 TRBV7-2 CASSLIGDGDYGYTF TGTGCCAGCAGCTTAATAGGGGATGGGGACTATGGCTACACCTTC
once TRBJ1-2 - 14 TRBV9 CASSPQRPDYGYTF TGTGCCAGCAGCCCCCAGAGGCCCGACTATGGCTACACCTTC
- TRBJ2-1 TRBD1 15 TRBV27 CASSYGTGGYNEQFF TGTGCCAGCAGTTACGGGACAGGGGGATACAATGAGCAGTTCTTC
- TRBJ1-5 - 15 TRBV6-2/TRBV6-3 CASSYGTGWNQPQHF TGTGCCAGCAGTTACGGAACGGGTTGGAATCAGCCCCAGCATTTT
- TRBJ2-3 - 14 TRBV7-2 CASSLRRGADTQYF TGTGCCAGCAGCTTACGCAGGGGGGCAGATACGCAGTATTTT
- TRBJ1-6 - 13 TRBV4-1 CASSPVINSPLHF TGCGCCAGCAGCCCGGTCATTAATTCACCCCTCCACTTT
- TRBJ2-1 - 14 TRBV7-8 CASSFRVRRNEQFF TGTGCCAGCAGCTTCAGGGTTAGAAGGAATGAGCAGTTCTTC
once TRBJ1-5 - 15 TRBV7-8 CASSLAVSSNQPQHF TGTGCCAGCAGCTTAGCTGTGAGTAGCAATCAGCCCCAGCATTTT
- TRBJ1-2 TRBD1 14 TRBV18 CASSPGQANYGYTF TGTGCCAGCTCACCAGGACAGGCTAACTATGGCTACACCTTC
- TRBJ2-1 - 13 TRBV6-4 CASSDSETSEQFF TGTGCCAGCAGTGACTCGGAAACTAGCGAGCAGTTCTTC
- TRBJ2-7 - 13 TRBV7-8 CASSPRQSHEQYF TGTGCCAGCAGCCCCCGACAGTCTCACGAGCAGTACTTC
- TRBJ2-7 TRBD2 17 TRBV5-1 CASSSGTSGSSLYEQYF TGCGCCAGCAGCTCCGGGACTAGCGGTAGCAGTCTCTACGAGCAGTACTTC
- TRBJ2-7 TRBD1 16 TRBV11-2 CASSSSGTALPYEQYF TGTGCCAGCAGCTCCTCCGGGACAGCGTTACCCTACGAGCAGTACTTC
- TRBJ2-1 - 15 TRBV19 CASSIQRSSYNEQFF TGTGCCAGTAGTATTCAGAGGAGCTCCTACAATGAGCAGTTCTTC
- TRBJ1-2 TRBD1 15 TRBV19 CASLGPKTGDYGYTF TGTGCCAGTCTAGGACCGAAGACAGGGGACTATGGCTACACCTTC
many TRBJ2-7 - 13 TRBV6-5 CASSNRKTYEQYF TGTGCCAGCTCCAACAGGAAAACCTACGAGCAGTACTTC
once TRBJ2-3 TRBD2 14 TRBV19 CASSPSGGERTQYF TGTGCCAGTAGTCCTAGCGGGGGGGAACGCACGCAGTATTTT
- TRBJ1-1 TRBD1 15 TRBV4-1 CASSQEGQGGTEAFF TGCGCCAGCAGCCAAGAGGGACAGGGAGGGACTGAAGCTTTCTTT